This T cell receptor (beta chain) originates from a study of blood T cell repertoires in COVID-19. Study summary: The analysed material was cDNA or gDNA that came from T cells, B-cell-depleted T cells, or PBMCs.

The V segment lost 2 bases and the J segment 5 bases; nucleotides outside the gene matches: 6. The length of the CDR3 is 15 residues. Per germline, CDR1 MGHDK and CDR2 SYGVNS. In the original analysis: Reference gene primer amplification gave nucleated cell count estimates. TCRdb's copy holds only in-frame clones and misses some; the assay was immunoSEQ multiplex PCR. V, J and clone size are those of that table, while D and trimming were read from the DNA. The sample yields about 39,000 clones, 84% seen once. Sequenced material: peripheral blood. This clonotype was sampled from a man aged 50 to 59 with active or convalescent COVID-19. The rearrangement joins TRBV25-1 to TRBJ2-3; 8 bases align to TRBD2. The CDR3 DNA is TGTGCCAGCAGTGAAGCGGGGGGCCGGAGAGATACGCAGTATTTT. It codes for CASSEAGGRRDTQYF.